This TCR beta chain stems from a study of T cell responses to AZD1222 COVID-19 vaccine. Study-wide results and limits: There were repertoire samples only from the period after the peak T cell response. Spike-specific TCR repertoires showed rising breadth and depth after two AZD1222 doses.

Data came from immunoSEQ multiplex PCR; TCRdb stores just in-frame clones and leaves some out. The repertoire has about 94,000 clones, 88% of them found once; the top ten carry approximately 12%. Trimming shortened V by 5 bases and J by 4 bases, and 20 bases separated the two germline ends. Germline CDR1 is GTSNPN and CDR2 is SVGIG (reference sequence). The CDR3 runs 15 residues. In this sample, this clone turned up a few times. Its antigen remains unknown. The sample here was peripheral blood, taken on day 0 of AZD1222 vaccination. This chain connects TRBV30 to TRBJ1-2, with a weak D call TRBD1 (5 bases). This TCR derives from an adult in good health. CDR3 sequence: CAWHDGGLRIYGYTF. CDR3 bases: TGTGCCTGGCACGACGGGGGTTTAAGAATCTATGGCTACACCTTC.